Sequencing of this TCR beta chain was carried out in a study of post-analysis software for immune sequencing data. CDR3 length: 11 amino acids. Trimming took 6 bases from V and 0 from J, leaving 2 bases between them. TCR beta libraries were prepared from cDNA with unique molecular identifiers. TCRdb reanalysed the PCR reads using MiXCR and keeps one entry per CDR3 protein. This table holds roughly 800,000 distinct CDR3 sequences, just over 45% found once. General study points: Samples prepared in the same batch strongly co-clustered by F measure. Higher frequency in patients than in controls was seen for roughly five TRBV segments, with TRBV5-6, TRBV5-1 and TRBV20-1 among them.

This clonotype has ten or more counts. Its antigen is unknown. This receptor was obtained from a girl aged 10 to 17 with multiple sclerosis. Material: blood. The rearrangement uses TRBV12-3 or TRBV12-4 and TRBJ1-2, with D unclear. This chain's CDR3 is CASSSNYGYTF. In nucleotides, the CDR3 is TGTGCCAGCAGCTCTAACTATGGCTACACCTTC.